This TCR beta chain was documented in a study of control samples from healthy donors and cancer patients. Trimming took 5 bases from V and 1 from J, leaving 11 bases between them. Germline loops: CDR1 LNHDA, CDR2 SQIVND (reference sequence). CDR3 size: 14 residues. Method: immunoSEQ multiplex PCR; TCRdb's copy keeps in-frame clones and lacks some. This table has under 300,000 clones, 82% appearing once. This clonotype was sampled from an older woman with lung cancer. The chain links TRBV19 to TRBJ2-5, with unresolved D. Sequencing input: PBMCs. As DNA, the CDR3 is TGTGCCAGTAGTGAGACTTACACCCAAGAGACCCAGTACTTC. Its translation: CASSETYTQETQYF.